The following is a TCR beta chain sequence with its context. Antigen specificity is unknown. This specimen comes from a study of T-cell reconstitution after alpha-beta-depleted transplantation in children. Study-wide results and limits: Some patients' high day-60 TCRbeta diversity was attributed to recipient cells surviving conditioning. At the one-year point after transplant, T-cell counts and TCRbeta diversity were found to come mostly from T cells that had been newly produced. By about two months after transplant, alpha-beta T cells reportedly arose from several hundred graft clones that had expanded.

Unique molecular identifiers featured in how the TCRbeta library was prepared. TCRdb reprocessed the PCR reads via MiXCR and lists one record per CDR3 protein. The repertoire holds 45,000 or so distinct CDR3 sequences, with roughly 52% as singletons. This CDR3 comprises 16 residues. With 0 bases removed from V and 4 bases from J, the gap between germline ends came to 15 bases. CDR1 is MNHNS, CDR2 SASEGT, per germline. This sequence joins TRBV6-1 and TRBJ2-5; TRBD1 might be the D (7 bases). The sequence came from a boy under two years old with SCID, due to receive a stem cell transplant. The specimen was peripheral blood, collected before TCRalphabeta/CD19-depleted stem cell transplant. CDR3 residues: CASSEAAGGGRETQYF. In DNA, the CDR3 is TGTGCCAGCAGTGAAGCGGCAGGGGGAGGTCGAGAGACCCAGTACTTC.